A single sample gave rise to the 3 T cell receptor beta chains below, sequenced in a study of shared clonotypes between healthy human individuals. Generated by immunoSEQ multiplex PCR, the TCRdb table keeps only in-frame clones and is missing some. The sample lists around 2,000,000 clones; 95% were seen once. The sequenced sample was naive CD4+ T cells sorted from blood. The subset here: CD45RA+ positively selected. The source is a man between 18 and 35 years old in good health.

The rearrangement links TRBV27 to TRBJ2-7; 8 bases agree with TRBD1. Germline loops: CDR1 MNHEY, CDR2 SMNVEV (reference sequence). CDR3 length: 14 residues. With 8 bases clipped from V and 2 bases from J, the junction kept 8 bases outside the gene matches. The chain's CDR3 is CASPRQGRTYEQYF. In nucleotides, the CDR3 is TGTGCCAGCCCCAGACAGGGGAGGACCTACGAGCAGTACTTC.

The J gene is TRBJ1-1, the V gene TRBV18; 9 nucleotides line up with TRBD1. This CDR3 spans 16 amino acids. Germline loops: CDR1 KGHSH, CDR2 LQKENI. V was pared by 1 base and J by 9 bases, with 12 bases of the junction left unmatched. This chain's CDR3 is CASSPLTDRGKMKAFF. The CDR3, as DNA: TGTGCCAGCTCACCACTCACGGACAGGGGAAAGATGAAAGCTTTCTTT.

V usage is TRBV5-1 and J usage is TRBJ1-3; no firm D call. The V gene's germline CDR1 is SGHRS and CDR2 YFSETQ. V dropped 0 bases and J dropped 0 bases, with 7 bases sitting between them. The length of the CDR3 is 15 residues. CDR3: CASSLDQSSGNTIYF. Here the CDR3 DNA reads TGCGCCAGCAGCTTGGATCAGAGCTCTGGAAACACCATATATTTT.